This TCR beta chain was sequenced for a study of blood T cell repertoires in COVID-19. J gave up 3 bases and V 4 bases, and 11 bases lay outside the gene matches. The germline gives CDR1 MNHNS, CDR2 SASEGT. The CDR3 contains 16 residues. Produced via immunoSEQ multiplex PCR; TCRdb's table is partial and in-frame only. The sample holds about 33,000 clones; around 85% are singletons and the top ten take 7.3%. The rearrangement links TRBV6-1 to TRBJ2-7; 8 bases align to TRBD2. The sequence came from a human donor in a cohort sampled during active COVID-19. Material: peripheral blood. This CDR3 reads CASSVGRGAIGYEQYF. Written as DNA, the CDR3 is TGTGCCAGCAGTGTTGGGCGGGGGGCCATTGGCTACGAGCAGTACTTC.